One and the same sample provided the 7 T cell receptor beta chains below, sequenced in a study of cytomegalovirus exposure and HLA in healthy donors. PCR used 60 Vbeta primers and 13 Jbeta primers. Only in-frame clones appear in the TCRdb table, and some are missing; sequencing was by immunoSEQ multiplex PCR. The data contain under 250,000 clones, 70% to 90% of them singletons. The sequencing input was PBMCs. The receptors derive from a human donor in good health.

V usage is TRBV29-1 and J usage is TRBJ2-7; possible D gene TRBD2, 6 bases. The CDR3 length is 15 residues. V shed 5 bases and J shed 0 bases, with 17 bases lying between them. Germline V CDR1 and CDR2: SQVTM, ANQGSEA. The CDR3 is CSVTIGGTSSYEQYF. CDR3 bases: TGCAGCGTTACAATCGGCGGGACCAGCTCCTACGAGCAGTACTTC.

This chain joins TRBV29-1 and TRBJ2-3, with TRBD2 identical over 7 bases. CDR1 is SQVTM and CDR2 is ANQGSEA in the germline V gene. Unmatched junction bases numbered 13, after V lost 8 bases and J lost 2 bases. The CDR3 extends over 15 amino acids. CDR3: CSIPTSPGPTDTQYF. In nucleotides, the CDR3 is TGCAGCATCCCGACTAGCCCGGGGCCCACAGATACGCAGTATTTT.

The chain has TRBV5-1 and TRBJ2-3, with D perhaps TRBD2 (6 bases). CDR3 length equals 14 residues. The germline CDR1 and CDR2 sequences are SGHRS and YFSETQ. V gave up 4 bases and J gave up 4 bases, with 13 bases separating them. CDR3 region: CASSPRDFPDTQYF. The DNA for the CDR3 is TGCGCCAGCAGCCCCCGGGACTTCCCAGATACGCAGTATTTT.

J is TRBJ2-3 and V is TRBV6-6; 8 bases match TRBD1. J was trimmed by 11 bases and V by 6 bases; bases with no gene match: 4. Per germline, CDR1 MNHNY and CDR2 SVGAGI (reference sequence). CDR3 length equals 11 residues. CDR3 sequence: CASSVGTGQYF. CDR3 sequence (DNA): TGTGCCAGCAGCGTCGGGACAGGGCAGTATTTT.

In this sample, this clone turned up once. V is TRBV29-1 and J is TRBJ2-7, with TRBD2 identical over 13 bases. The trim removed 6 bases at V and 3 bases at J, leaving 5 bases unmatched. This CDR3 is built from 14 residues. The germline gives CDR1 SQVTM, CDR2 ANQGSEA. In DNA form, the CDR3 reads TGCAGCGTAGCGGGACTAGCGGGATTCTACGAGCAGTACTTC. Translating it yields CSVAGLAGFYEQYF.

V usage is TRBV6-5 and J usage is TRBJ1-5, with 7 bases that match TRBD1. Germline V gene data show CDR1 as MNHEY and CDR2 as SVGAGI. The CDR3 is made up of 13 amino acids. V trimming: 6 bases; J trimming: 6 bases; junction bases outside the gene matches: 5. The CDR3 is CASRQGSGQPQHF. The CDR3 region has the DNA TGTGCCAGCAGACAGGGGTCGGGTCAGCCCCAGCATTTT.

V is TRBV4-1 and J is TRBJ2-2; D ambiguous. V gave up 0 bases and J gave up 2 bases, with 4 bases separating them. This CDR3 has 14 residues. CDR1 is MGHRA and CDR2 is YSYEKL in the germline V gene. The DNA for the CDR3 is TGCGCCAGCAGCCAAGATCCAAACACCGGGGAGCTGTTTTTT. As protein: CASSQDPNTGELFF.